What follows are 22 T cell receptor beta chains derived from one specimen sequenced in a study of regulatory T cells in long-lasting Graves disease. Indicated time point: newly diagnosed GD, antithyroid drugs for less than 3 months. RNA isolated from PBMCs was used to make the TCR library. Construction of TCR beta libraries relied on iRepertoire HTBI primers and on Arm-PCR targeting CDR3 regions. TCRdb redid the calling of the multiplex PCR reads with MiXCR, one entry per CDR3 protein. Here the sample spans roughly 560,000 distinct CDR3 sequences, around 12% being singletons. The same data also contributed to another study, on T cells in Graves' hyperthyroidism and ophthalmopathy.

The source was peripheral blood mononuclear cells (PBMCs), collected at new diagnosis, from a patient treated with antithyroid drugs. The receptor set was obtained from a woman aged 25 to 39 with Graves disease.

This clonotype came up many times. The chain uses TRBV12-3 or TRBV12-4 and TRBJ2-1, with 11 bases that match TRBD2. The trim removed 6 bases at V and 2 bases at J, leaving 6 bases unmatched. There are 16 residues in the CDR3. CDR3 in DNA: TGTGCCAGCAGCTCCGGGGGACTAGCGGCCTACAATGAGCAGTTCTTC. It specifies CASSSGGLAAYNEQFF.

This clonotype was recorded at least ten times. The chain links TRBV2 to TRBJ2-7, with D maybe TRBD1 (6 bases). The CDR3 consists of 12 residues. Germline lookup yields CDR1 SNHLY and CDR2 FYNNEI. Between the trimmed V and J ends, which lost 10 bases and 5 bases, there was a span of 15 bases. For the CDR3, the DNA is TGTGCCACCGGGCAGGGGTTACACGAGCAGTACTTC. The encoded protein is CATGQGLHEQYF.

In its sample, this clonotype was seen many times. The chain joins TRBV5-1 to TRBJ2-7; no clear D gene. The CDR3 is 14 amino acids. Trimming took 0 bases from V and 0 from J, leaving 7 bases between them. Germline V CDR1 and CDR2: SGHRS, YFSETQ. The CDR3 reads CASSLASRSYEQYF. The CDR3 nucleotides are TGCGCCAGCAGCTTGGCCAGCCGCTCCTACGAGCAGTACTTC. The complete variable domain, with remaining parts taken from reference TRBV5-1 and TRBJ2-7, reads KAGVTQTPRYLIKTRGQQVTLSCSPISGHRSVSWYQQTPGQGLQFLFEYFSETQRNKGNFPGRFSGRQFSNSRSEMNVSTLELGDSALYLCASSLASRSYEQYFGPGTRLTVT.

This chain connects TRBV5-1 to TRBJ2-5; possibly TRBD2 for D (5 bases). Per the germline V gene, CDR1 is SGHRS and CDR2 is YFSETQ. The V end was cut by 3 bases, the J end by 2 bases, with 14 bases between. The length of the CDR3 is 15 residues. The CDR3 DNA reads TGCGCCAGCAGCTCCGGACTTTTTCTACAAGAGACCCAGTACTTC. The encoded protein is CASSSGLFLQETQYF.

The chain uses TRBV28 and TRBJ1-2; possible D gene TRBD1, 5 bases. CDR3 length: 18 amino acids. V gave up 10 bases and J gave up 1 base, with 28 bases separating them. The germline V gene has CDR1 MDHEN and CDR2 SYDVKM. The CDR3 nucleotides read TGTGCCACCAAGATCCTCGGGGCAGGCTCTACTTATAACTATGGCTACACCTTC. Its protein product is CATKILGAGSTYNYGYTF.

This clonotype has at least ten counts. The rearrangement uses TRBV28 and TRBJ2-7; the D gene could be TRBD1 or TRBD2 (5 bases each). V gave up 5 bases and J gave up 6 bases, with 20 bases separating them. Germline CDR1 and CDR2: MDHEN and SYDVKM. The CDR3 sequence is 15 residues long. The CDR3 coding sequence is TGTGCCAGCAGTATACCAGGGAGTCTAGTGGGCGAGCAGTACTTC. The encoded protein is CASSIPGSLVGEQYF. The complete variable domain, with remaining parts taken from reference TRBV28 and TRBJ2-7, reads DVKVTQSSRYLVKRTGEKVFLECVQDMDHENMFWYRQDPGLGLRLIYFSYDVKMKEKGDIPEGYSVSREKKERFSLILESASTNQTSMYLCASSIPGSLVGEQYFGPGTRLTVT.

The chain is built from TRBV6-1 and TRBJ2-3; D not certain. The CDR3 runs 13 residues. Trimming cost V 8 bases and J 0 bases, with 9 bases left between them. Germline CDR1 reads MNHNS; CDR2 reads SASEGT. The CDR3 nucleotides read TGTGCCAGCCAGAGACCGAGCACAGATACGCAGTATTTT. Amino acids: CASQRPSTDTQYF.

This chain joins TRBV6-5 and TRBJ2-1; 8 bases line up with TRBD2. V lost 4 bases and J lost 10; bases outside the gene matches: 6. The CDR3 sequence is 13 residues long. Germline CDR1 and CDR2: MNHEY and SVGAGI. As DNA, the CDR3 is TGTGCCAGCAGTTCTACCGTAGCGGGAGAGCAGTTCTTC. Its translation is CASSSTVAGEQFF.

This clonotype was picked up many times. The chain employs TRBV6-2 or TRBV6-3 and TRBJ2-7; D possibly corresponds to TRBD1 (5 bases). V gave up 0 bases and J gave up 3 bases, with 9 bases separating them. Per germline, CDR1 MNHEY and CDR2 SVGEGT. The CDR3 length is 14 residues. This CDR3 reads CASSYSGGHYEQYF. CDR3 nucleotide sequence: TGTGCCAGCAGTTACTCAGGCGGACACTACGAGCAGTACTTC.

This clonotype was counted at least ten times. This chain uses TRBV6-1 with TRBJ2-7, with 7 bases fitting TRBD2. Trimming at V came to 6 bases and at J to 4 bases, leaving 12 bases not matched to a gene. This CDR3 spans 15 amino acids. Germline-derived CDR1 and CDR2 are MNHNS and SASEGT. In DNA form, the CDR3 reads TGTGCCAGCAGAGGACTAGTGGGAGACTCTTACGAGCAGTACTTC. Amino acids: CASRGLVGDSYEQYF.

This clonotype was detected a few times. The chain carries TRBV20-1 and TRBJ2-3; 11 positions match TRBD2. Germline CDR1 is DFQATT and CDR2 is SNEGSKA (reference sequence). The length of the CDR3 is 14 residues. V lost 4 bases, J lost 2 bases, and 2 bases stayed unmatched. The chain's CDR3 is CSATSGRSTDTQYF. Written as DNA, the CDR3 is TGCAGTGCTACTAGCGGGAGGTCCACAGATACGCAGTATTTT.

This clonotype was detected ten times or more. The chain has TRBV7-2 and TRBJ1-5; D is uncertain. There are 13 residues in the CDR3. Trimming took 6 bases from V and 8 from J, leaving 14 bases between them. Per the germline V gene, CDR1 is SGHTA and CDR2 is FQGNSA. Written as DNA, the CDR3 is TGTGCCAGCAGTTCTACGGCGGTAGAGCCCCAGCATTTT. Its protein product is CASSSTAVEPQHF.

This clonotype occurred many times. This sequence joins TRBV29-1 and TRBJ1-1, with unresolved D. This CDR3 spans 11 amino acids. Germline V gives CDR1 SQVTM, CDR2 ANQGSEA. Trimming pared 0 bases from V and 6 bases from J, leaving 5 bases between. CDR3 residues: CSVEDPSEAFF. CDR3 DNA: TGCAGCGTTGAAGATCCATCTGAAGCTTTCTTT. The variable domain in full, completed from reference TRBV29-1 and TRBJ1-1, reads SAVISQKPSRDICQRGTSLTIQCQVDSQVTMMFWYRQQPGQSLTLIATANQGSEATYESGFVIDKFPISRPNLTFSTLTVSNMSPEDSSIYLCSVEDPSEAFFGQGTRLTVV.

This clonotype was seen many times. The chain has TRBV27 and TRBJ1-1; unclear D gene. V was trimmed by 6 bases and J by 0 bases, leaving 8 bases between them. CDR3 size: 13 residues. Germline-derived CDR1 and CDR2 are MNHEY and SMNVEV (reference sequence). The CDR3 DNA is TGTGCCAGCAGAGCCTTATTGAACACTGAAGCTTTCTTT. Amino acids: CASRALLNTEAFF.

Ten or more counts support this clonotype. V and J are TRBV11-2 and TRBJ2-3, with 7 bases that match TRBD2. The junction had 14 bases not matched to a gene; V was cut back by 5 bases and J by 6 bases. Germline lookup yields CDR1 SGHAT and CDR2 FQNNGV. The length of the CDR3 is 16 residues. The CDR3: CASSPEMTSKTDTQYF. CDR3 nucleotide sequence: TGTGCCAGCAGCCCCGAAATGACTAGCAAAACGGATACGCAGTATTTT.

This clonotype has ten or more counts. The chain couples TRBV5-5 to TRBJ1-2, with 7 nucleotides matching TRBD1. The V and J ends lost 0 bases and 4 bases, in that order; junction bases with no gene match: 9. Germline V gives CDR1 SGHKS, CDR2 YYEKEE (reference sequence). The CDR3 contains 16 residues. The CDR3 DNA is TGTGCCAGCAGCTTGGGGGGGACAGCCCCTATCTATGGCTACACCTTC. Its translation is CASSLGGTAPIYGYTF. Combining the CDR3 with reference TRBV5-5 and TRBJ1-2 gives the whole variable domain DAGVTQSPTHLIKTRGQQVTLRCSPISGHKSVSWYQQVLGQGPQFIFQYYEKEERGRGNFPDRFSARQFPNYSSELNVNALLLGDSALYLCASSLGGTAPIYGYTFGSGTRLTVV.

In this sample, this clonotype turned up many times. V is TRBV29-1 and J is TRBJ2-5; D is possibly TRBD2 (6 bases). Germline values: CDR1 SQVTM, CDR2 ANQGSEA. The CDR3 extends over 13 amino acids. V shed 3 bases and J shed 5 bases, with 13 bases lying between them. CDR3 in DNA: TGCAGCGTTGATGGGCGGGATAGGGAGACCCAGTACTTC. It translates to CSVDGRDRETQYF.

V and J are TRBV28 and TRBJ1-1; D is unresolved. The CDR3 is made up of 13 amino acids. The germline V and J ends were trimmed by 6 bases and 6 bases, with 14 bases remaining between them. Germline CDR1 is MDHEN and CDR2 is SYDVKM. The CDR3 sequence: CASSLDLAAEAFF. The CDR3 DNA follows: TGTGCCAGCAGCTTAGATTTGGCAGCTGAAGCTTTCTTT. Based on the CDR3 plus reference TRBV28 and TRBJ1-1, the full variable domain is DVKVTQSSRYLVKRTGEKVFLECVQDMDHENMFWYRQDPGLGLRLIYFSYDVKMKEKGDIPEGYSVSREKKERFSLILESASTNQTSMYLCASSLDLAAEAFFGQGTRLTVV.

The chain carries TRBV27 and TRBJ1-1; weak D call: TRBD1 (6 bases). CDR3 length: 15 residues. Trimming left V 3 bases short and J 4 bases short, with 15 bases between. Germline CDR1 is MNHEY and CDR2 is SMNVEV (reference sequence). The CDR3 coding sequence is TGTGCCAGCAGTTTCACATACAGGGCGGGCACTGAAGCTTTCTTT. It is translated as CASSFTYRAGTEAFF.

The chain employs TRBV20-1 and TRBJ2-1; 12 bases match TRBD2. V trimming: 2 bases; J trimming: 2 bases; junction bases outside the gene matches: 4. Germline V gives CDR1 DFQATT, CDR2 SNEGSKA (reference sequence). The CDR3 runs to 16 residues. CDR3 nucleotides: TGCAGTGCTAGATCGGCTAGCGGGAGGGCCTACAATGAGCAGTTCTTC. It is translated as CSARSASGRAYNEQFF.

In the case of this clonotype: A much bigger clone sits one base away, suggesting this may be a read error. In nucleotides, the CDR3 is TGTGCCAGAAGTTCGACTGCCGAAGAGACCCAGTACTTC. It yields the protein CARSSTAEETQYF. The chain combines TRBV6-2 or TRBV6-3 with TRBJ2-5; D call uncertain. The CDR3 totals 13 residues. Germline V CDR1 and CDR2: MNHEY, SVGEGT.

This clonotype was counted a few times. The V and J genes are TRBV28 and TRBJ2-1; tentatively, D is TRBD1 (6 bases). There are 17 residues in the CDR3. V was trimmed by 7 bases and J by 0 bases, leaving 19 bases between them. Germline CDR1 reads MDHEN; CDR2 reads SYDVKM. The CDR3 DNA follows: TGTGCCAGCACCCATCTCGGACAGAGTAGCTCCTACAATGAGCAGTTCTTC. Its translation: CASTHLGQSSSYNEQFF. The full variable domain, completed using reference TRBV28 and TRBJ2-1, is DVKVTQSSRYLVKRTGEKVFLECVQDMDHENMFWYRQDPGLGLRLIYFSYDVKMKEKGDIPEGYSVSREKKERFSLILESASTNQTSMYLCASTHLGQSSSYNEQFFGPGTRLTVL.